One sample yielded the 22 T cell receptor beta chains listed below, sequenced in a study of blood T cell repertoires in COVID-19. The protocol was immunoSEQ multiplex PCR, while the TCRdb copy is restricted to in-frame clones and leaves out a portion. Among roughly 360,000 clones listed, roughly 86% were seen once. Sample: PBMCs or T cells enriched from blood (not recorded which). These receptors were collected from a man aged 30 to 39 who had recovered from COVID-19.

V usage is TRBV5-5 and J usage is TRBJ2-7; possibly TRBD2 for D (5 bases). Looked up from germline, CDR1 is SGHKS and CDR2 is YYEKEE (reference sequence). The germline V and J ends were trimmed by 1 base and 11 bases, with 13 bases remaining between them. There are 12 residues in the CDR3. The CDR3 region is CASSLHRGEKYF. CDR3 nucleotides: TGTGCCAGCAGCTTGCATCGGGGTGAGAAGTACTTC. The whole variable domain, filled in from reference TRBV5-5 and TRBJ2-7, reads DAGVTQSPTHLIKTRGQQVTLRCSPISGHKSVSWYQQVLGQGPQFIFQYYEKEERGRGNFPDRFSARQFPNYSSELNVNALLLGDSALYLCASSLHRGEKYFGPGTRLTVT.

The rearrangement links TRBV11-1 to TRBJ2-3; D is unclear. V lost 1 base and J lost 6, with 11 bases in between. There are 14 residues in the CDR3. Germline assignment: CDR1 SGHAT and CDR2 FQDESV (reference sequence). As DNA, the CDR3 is TGTGCCAGCAGCTTAGGCGTGCAACTGGATACGCAGTATTTT. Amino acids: CASSLGVQLDTQYF.

The CDR3 region is CASSLVVLHTEAFF. The CDR3 region has the DNA TGTGCCAGCAGCTTAGTAGTCTTACACACTGAAGCTTTCTTT. This rearrangement joins TRBV7-9 to TRBJ1-1; D is uncertain. With 1 base removed from V and 3 bases from J, the gap between germline ends came to 9 bases. This CDR3 has 14 amino acids. Germline V gives CDR1 SEHNR, CDR2 FQNEAQ (reference sequence).

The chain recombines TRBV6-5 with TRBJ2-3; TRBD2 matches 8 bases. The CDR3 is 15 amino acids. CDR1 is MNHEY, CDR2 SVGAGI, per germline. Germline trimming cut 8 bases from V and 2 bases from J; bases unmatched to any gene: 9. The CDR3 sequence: CASGPIAGNTDTQYF. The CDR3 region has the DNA TGTGCCAGCGGACCGATAGCGGGGAACACAGATACGCAGTATTTT.

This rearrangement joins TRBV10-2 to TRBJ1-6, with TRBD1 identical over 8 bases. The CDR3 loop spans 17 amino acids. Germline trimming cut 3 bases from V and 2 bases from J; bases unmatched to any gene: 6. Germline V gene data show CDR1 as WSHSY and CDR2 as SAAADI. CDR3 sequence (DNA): TGCGCCAGCAGTGATTATCAGGGGGCTCCCTATAATTCACCCCTCCACTTT. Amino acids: CASSDYQGAPYNSPLHF.

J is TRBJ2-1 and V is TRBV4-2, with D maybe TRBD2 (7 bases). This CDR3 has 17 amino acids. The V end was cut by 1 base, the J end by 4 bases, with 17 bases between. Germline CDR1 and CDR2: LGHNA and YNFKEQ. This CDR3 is CASSQVPRGAGYNEQFF. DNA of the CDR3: TGTGCCAGCAGCCAAGTCCCCCGGGGGGCAGGGTACAATGAGCAGTTCTTC.

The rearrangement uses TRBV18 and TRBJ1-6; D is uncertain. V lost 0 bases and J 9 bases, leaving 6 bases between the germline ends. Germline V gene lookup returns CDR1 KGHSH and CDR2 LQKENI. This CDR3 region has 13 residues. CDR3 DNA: TGTGCCAGCTCACCACCCGGCGGTTCACCCCTCCACTTT. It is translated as CASSPPGGSPLHF.

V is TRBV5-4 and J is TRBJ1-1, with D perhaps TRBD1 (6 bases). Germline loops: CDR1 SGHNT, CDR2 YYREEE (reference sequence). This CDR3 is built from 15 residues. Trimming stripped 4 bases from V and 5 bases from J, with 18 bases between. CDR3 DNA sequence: TGTGCCAGCAGCCCCGGCGGGGGGGCGTCGACTGAAGCTTTCTTT. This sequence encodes CASSPGGGASTEAFF.

The CDR3 region has the DNA TGTGCCAGCAGTCCGGGGTTGAAGCCCCAGCATTTT. Protein sequence: CASSPGLKPQHF. J is TRBJ1-5 and V is TRBV12-3 or TRBV12-4; D is unclear. Deletions cut 5 bases from V and 8 bases from J, with 10 bases between. This CDR3 comprises 12 residues.

CDR3 sequence reads: CASSEQGALYGYTF. CDR3 nucleotides: TGCGCCAGCAGCGAACAGGGGGCTCTCTATGGCTACACCTTC. The chain employs TRBV5-1 and TRBJ1-2; 9 nucleotides match TRBD1. Trimming removed 4 bases from V and 4 bases from J; junction bases left unmatched: 5. This CDR3 region has 14 residues. The germline V gene has CDR1 SGHRS and CDR2 YFSETQ.

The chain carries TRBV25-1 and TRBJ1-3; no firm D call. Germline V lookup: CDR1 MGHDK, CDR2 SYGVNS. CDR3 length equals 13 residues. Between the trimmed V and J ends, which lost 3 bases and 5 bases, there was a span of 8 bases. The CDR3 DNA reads TGTGCCAGCAGTGACCTAACGAGAAACACCATATATTTT. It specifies CASSDLTRNTIYF.

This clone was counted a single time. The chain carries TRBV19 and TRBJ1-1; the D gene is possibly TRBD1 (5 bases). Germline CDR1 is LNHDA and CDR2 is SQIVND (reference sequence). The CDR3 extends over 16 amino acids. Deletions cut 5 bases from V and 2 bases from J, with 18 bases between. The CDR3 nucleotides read TGTGCCAGTAGTCTCCGTGGGGGGATTATAAACACTGAAGCTTTCTTT. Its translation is CASSLRGGIINTEAFF.

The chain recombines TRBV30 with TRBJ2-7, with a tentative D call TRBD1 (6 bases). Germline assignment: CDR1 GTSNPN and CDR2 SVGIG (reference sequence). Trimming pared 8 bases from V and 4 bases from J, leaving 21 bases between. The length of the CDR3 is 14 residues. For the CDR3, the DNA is TGTGCCCGCAGGGTTAAGGGGACACTTTACGAGCAGTACTTC. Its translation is CARRVKGTLYEQYF.

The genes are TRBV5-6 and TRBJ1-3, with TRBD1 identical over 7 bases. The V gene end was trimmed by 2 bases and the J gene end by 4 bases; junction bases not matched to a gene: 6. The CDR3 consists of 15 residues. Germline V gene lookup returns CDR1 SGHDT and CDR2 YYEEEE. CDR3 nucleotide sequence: TGTGCCAGCAGCTTAAACAGGGGAAAAGGAAACACCATATATTTT. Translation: CASSLNRGKGNTIYF.

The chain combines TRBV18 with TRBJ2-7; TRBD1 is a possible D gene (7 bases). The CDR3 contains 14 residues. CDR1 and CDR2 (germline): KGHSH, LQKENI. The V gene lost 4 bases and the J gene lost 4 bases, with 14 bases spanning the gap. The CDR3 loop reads CASSLRQGGYEQYF. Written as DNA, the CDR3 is TGTGCCAGCTCACTCCGACAGGGAGGTTACGAGCAGTACTTC.

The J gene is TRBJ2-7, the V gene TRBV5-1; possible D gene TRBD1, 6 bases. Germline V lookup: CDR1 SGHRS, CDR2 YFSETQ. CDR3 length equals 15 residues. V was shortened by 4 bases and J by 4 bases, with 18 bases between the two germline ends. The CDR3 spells CASSQNGRDMYEQYF. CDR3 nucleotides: TGCGCCAGCAGCCAGAATGGCAGGGACATGTACGAGCAGTACTTC.

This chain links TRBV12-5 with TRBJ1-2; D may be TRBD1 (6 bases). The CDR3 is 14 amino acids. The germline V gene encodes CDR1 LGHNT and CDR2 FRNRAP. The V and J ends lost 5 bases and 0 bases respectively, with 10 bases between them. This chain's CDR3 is CASGLRDTNYGYTF. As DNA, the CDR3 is TGTGCTAGTGGTCTCCGGGACACTAACTATGGCTACACCTTC.

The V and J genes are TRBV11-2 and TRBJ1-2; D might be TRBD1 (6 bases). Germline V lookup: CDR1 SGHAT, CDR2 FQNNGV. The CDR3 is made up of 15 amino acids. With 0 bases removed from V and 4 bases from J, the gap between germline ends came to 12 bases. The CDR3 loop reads CASSLEAGAFYGYTF. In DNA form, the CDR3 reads TGTGCCAGCAGCTTAGAGGCAGGGGCGTTCTATGGCTACACCTTC.

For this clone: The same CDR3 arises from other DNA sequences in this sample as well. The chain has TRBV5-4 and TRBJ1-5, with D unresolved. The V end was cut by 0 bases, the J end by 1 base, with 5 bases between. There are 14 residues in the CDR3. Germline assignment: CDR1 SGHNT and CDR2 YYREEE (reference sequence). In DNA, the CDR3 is TGTGCCAGCAGCTTGGGAGGGAGCAATCAGCCCCAGCATTTT. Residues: CASSLGGSNQPQHF.

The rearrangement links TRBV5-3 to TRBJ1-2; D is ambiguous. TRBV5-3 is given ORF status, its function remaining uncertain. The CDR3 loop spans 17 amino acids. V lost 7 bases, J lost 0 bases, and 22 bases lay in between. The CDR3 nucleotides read TGTGCCAGAGGTGGTGTGGAGCCGTACTGTACTAACTATGGCTACACCTTC. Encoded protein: CARGGVEPYCTNYGYTF.

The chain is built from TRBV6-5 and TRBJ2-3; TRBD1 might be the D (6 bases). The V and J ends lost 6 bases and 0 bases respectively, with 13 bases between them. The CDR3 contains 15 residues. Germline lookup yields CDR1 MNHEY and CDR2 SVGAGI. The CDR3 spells CASRTGTSSTDTQYF. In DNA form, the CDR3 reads TGTGCCAGCAGAACCGGGACATCCAGCACAGATACGCAGTATTTT.

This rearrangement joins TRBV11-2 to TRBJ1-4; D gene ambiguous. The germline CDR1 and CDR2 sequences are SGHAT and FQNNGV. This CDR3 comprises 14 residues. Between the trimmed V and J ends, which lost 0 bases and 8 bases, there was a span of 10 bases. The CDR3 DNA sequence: TGTGCCAGCAGCTTAGATATCACTTGGGAAAAACTGTTTTTT. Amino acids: CASSLDITWEKLFF.